A selection of T cell receptor beta chains follows, all from one sample in a study of blood T cell repertoires in COVID-19. The repertoire was sequenced with immunoSEQ multiplex PCR; TCRdb's copy has only in-frame clones and lacks some. The sample lists 100,000 to 110,000 clones, roughly 79% occurring once. Sequenced input: peripheral blood. The receptors derive from a woman in her sixties or seventies with acute or convalescent COVID-19. CDR3s include the opening cysteine and the closing phenylalanine or tryptophan. The D gene is left open where the match is weak. Some rows have no size entry. The others give once, few or many, or a class for an expanded clone.

abundance,j_gene,v_gene,d_gene,len,CDR3nt,CDR3aa
few,TRBJ2-7,TRBV5-1,-,14,TGCGCCAGCAGCTCAGGGACGGGGGACGACGAGCAGTACTTC,CASSSGTGDDEQYF
-,TRBJ2-7,TRBV9,-,14,TGTGCCAGCAGCCCCAGAGGCGTCTCCTACGAGCAGTACTTC,CASSPRGVSYEQYF
-,TRBJ2-5,TRBV18,TRBD1,14,TGTGCCAGCTCACCGGGACAGGGTATGGAGACCCAGTACTTC,CASSPGQGMETQYF
few,TRBJ1-1,TRBV10-3,-,14,TGTGCCATCATGAAATCCGGAGCGGGAACTGAAGCTTTCTTT,CAIMKSGAGTEAFF
-,TRBJ1-4,TRBV19,-,14,TGTGCCAGTAGTATAGGAGGGATAAATGAAAAACTGTTTTTT,CASSIGGINEKLFF
few,TRBJ1-2,TRBV6-5,-,15,TGTGCCAGCAGTAGGGCTCTCTCGGGGGGCTATGGCTACACCTTC,CASSRALSGGYGYTF
-,TRBJ1-4,TRBV15,TRBD1,17,TGTGCCACCAGCAGGGGACAGCAGACAGCAACTAATGAAAAACTGTTTTTT,CATSRGQQTATNEKLFF
-,TRBJ2-1,TRBV10-3,TRBD2,12,TGTGCCGCGGCGGGGGGAAACAATGAGCAGTTCTTC,CAAAGGNNEQFF
-,TRBJ2-7,TRBV9,-,15,TGTGCCAGCACCCAGGGGATCGGGTACCTCTACGAGCAGTACTTC,CASTQGIGYLYEQYF
-,TRBJ1-6,TRBV10-2,-,15,TGCGCCAGCTATGGTGCGGGGGAGGATAATTCACCCCTCCACTTT,CASYGAGEDNSPLHF
-,TRBJ2-4,TRBV20-1,-,15,TGCAGTGCTAGTGGTCCGGGTCCGCTAGGAAACATTCAGTACTTC,CSASGPGPLGNIQYF
-,TRBJ1-2,TRBV27,TRBD1,13,TGTGCCAGCAGTTTAACAGGGGGCGGGGGCTACACCTTC,CASSLTGGGGYTF
-,TRBJ2-3,TRBV7-3,TRBD2,16,TGTGCCAGCAGCCCCACCCTAGCGGGGGGTGGTGATACGCAGTATTTT,CASSPTLAGGGDTQYF
-,TRBJ1-2,TRBV7-8,-,13,TGTGCCAGCAGGAGGGAAGGGCTGGATGGCTACACCTTC,CASRREGLDGYTF
-,TRBJ2-1,TRBV7-2,-,14,TGTGCCAGCAGCTTCGCGGGGCCAGGGGGTGAGCAGTTCTTC,CASSFAGPGGEQFF
-,TRBJ2-1,TRBV7-2,TRBD1,16,TGTGCCAGCACGCCTCGAATGACAGGGACAAACAATGAGCAGTTCTTC,CASTPRMTGTNNEQFF
once,TRBJ1-5,TRBV4-3,-,14,TGCGCCAGCAGCCAAGGAAACAGAGATCAGGTCCAGCATTTT,CASSQGNRDQVQHF
-,TRBJ1-3,TRBV6-5,TRBD1,13,TGTGCCACCCGAGGGACAGAAGGAAACACCATATATTTT,CATRGTEGNTIYF
-,TRBJ1-5,TRBV7-3,-,16,TGTGCCAGCAGCCTTCCCGCGGGGGGAAGCAATCAGCCCCAGCATTTT,CASSLPAGGSNQPQHF
-,TRBJ2-3,TRBV19,TRBD2,18,TGTGCCAGTAGTCCCTGGACTAGCGGGGGCCGGAGCACAGATACGCAGTATTTT,CASSPWTSGGRSTDTQYF
-,TRBJ2-3,TRBV7-8,TRBD1,18,TGTGCCAGCAGCCACAGCATTTGGACAGGTAATGGAGGCGATACGCAGTATTTT,CASSHSIWTGNGGDTQYF
-,TRBJ1-1,TRBV2,TRBD1,12,TGTGCCAGCAGTCGGGACAGGACGGAAGCTTTCTTT,CASSRDRTEAFF
-,TRBJ1-5,TRBV19,TRBD1,15,TGTGCCAGTAGTGGTAGACAGGGGTTTAATCAGCCCCAGCATTTT,CASSGRQGFNQPQHF
-,TRBJ1-2,TRBV27,-,15,TGTGCCAGCAGTTTTTCCGGGGGAGGCAACTATGGCTACACCTTC,CASSFSGGGNYGYTF
once,TRBJ2-2,TRBV18,-,15,TGTGCCAGCTTCGCTAGGAACAGGGACACCGGGGAGCTGTTTTTT,CASFARNRDTGELFF
-,TRBJ2-2,TRBV2,-,13,TGTGCCAGCAGAATCGGGGAAACCGGGGAGCTGTTTTTT,CASRIGETGELFF
-,TRBJ1-6,TRBV19,TRBD1,18,TGTGCCAGTCAACAACTCCCGGGACAGTCAAGAAAAGCTTCACCCCTCCACTTT,CASQQLPGQSRKASPLHF
-,TRBJ1-4,TRBV5-1,-,15,TGCGCCAGCAGCTCCGGGACTCCAACTAATGAAAAACTGTTTTTT,CASSSGTPTNEKLFF
once,TRBJ1-2,TRBV7-8,-,15,TGTGCCAGCAAGAAGGAGGTCTCTCTCGGCTATGGCTACACCTTC,CASKKEVSLGYGYTF
-,TRBJ2-1,TRBV12-5,TRBD2,16,TGTGCTAGTGGCTCCCTCCTAGCGGGGGACTACAATGAGCAGTTCTTC,CASGSLLAGDYNEQFF
-,TRBJ2-4,TRBV7-3,TRBD1,15,TGTGCCAGCAGCTTAGGCGGGACAGGGAGGAACATTCAGTACTTC,CASSLGGTGRNIQYF
once,TRBJ1-2,TRBV7-2,TRBD1,14,TGTGCCAGCAGCGTGGACAGGGGGACCTTGGGCTACACCTTC,CASSVDRGTLGYTF
-,TRBJ2-1,TRBV10-3,-,13,TGTGCCATCAGTGACCTCACTAGGATTGAGCAGTTCTTC,CAISDLTRIEQFF
-,TRBJ1-1,TRBV7-2,-,14,TGTGCCAGCAGCTTCCTGGCTGGGAACACTGAAGCTTTCTTT,CASSFLAGNTEAFF
few,TRBJ2-1,TRBV6-5,TRBD2,15,TGTGCCAGCAGGGGGGAGGGGCTCTCCTACAATGAGCAGTTCTTC,CASRGEGLSYNEQFF
-,TRBJ1-6,TRBV19,TRBD1,16,TGTGCCAGTAGCTTACGGGACAGGATGATGGTCACACCCCTCCACTTT,CASSLRDRMMVTPLHF
-,TRBJ2-1,TRBV29-1,-,16,TGCAGCGTTGAAGAGGGCAGGGGCATCACCTACAATGAGCAGTTCTTC,CSVEEGRGITYNEQFF
-,TRBJ1-1,TRBV18,TRBD1,14,TGTGCCAGCTCACCTCAGGGGGGGAACACTGAAGCTTTCTTT,CASSPQGGNTEAFF
-,TRBJ1-2,TRBV3-1/TRBV3-2,-,13,TGTGCCAGCAGGGCCGAGGGAATAGTTGGCTACACCTTC,CASRAEGIVGYTF
-,TRBJ2-7,TRBV7-3,-,14,TGTGCCAGCAGCCTAGGAAGGGGTGACTACGAGCAGTACTTC,CASSLGRGDYEQYF